The rows below give T cell receptor beta chains drawn from one sample of a study of T cell changes during pregnancy in multiple sclerosis. The table came from immunoSEQ multiplex PCR; TCRdb's copy has only in-frame clones and leaves some out. The sample contains some 30,000 clones, 80% to 90% of which appear only once. Here the sequenced sample was CD8+ T cells from peripheral blood mononuclear cells, taken in the second trimester of pregnancy. The receptors come from a female donor with multiple sclerosis, enrolled in a pregnancy study. Each CDR3 is given with its conserved first and last residue. A D gene is named only where the DNA matches it firmly. The listing skips clone size in some rows; elsewhere it reads once, few, many or a size class.

j_call v_call clone_size d_call cdr3_nt cdr3_aa
TRBJ1-2 TRBV10-2 . . TGCGCCAGCAGGCAGGACTCCTCCCTCTATGGCTACACCTTC CASRQDSSLYGYTF
TRBJ2-5 TRBV5-1 . TRBD2 TGCGCCAGCAGCTTGGCTAGCGGGGGGGCCCGGGAGACCCAGTACTTC CASSLASGGARETQYF
TRBJ1-3 TRBV10-2 . TRBD1 TGCGCCAACCCGGACAGGGCTAGGTTGTCCTCTGGAAACACCATATATTTT CANPDRARLSSGNTIYF
TRBJ2-3 TRBV7-9 . . TGTGCCAGCAGCCCCGGACTATGGGGAGATACGCAGTATTTT CASSPGLWGDTQYF
TRBJ2-3 TRBV13 . TRBD2 TGTGCCAGCAGCTTAGGCCGGGCACTAGCGGGGGATGATACGCAGTATTTT CASSLGRALAGDDTQYF
TRBJ1-2 TRBV28 . TRBD1 TGTGCCAGCAGTTTAGGTCAGGGGGACGTTGAGGGCTACACCTTC CASSLGQGDVEGYTF
TRBJ1-2 TRBV9 once . TGTGCCAGCAGCGTAGGGGCTGAAATACTCGATGGCTACACCTTC CASSVGAEILDGYTF
TRBJ1-6 TRBV7-2 . TRBD1 TGTGCCAGCAGCTTACTAGGGGGCTCGAATTCACCCCTCCACTTT CASSLLGGSNSPLHF
TRBJ2-2 TRBV27 . TRBD2 TGTGCCAGCAGTTTTTTAGCGGGAGGGGGTACCGGGGAGCTGTTTTTT CASSFLAGGGTGELFF
TRBJ2-7 TRBV19 once TRBD1 TGTGCCAGTAGCGCTGGGACAGGTATAGACTACGAGCAGTACTTC CASSAGTGIDYEQYF
TRBJ2-7 TRBV30 . . TGTGCCTGGAGTGTAACATCATCAGAGCAGTACTTC CAWSVTSSEQYF
TRBJ1-5 TRBV19 . TRBD1 TGTGCCAGTAGTATAGGGGCAGGGGGGCAGCCCCAGCATTTT CASSIGAGGQPQHF
TRBJ2-3 TRBV9 . . TGTGCCAGCAGCCTCCGGGACTTCTACTACTCCTACACAGATACGCAGTATTTT CASSLRDFYYSYTDTQYF
TRBJ2-2 TRBV5-6 . . TGTGCCAGCAGCGGGGGGACAGACACCGGGGAGCTGTTTTTT CASSGGTDTGELFF
TRBJ2-7 TRBV11-3 . . TGTGCCAGCAGCTATGACTATTACGAGCAGTACTTC CASSYDYYEQYF
TRBJ2-1 TRBV15 . . TGTGCCACCAGCAGACTAACCTCAGGGATCGGTTCGGATACGTTCTTC CATSRLTSGIGSDTFF
TRBJ1-1 TRBV6-5 once . TGTGCCAGCAGTTACGGCGTGGACATGAACACTGAAGCTTTCTTT CASSYGVDMNTEAFF
TRBJ1-2 TRBV30 . TRBD1 TGTGCCTGCCTAACGACAGGGAATTATGGCTACACCTTC CACLTTGNYGYTF
TRBJ2-7 TRBV5-5 once . TGTGCCAGCAGCTTGGCCCGAGACAGCTACTACGAGCAGTACTTC CASSLARDSYYEQYF
TRBJ2-2 TRBV4-2 few . TGTGCCAGCAGCCAAGGGACTTCAAACACCGGGGAGCTGTTTTTT CASSQGTSNTGELFF
TRBJ2-5 TRBV27 . . TGTGCCAGCAGTTTATGGCAGGGGTACCAAGAGACCCAGTACTTC CASSLWQGYQETQYF
TRBJ2-3 TRBV28 . . TGTGCCAGCAACAAGTACGAGATTAGGGGAAGCACAGATACGCAGTATTTT CASNKYEIRGSTDTQYF
TRBJ2-7 TRBV27 . . TGTGCCAGCAGTTTATCGACCGGGACTGTAACTTACGAGCAGTACTTC CASSLSTGTVTYEQYF
TRBJ2-1 TRBV27 . . TGTGCCAGCACATCGGGGGGCAATCACAATGAGCAGTTCTTC CASTSGGNHNEQFF
TRBJ2-3 TRBV9 . TRBD2 TGTGCCAGCAGCGTAGTAAGCTTCGGGGGGGGAGACACAGATACGCAGTATTTT CASSVVSFGGGDTDTQYF
TRBJ1-2 TRBV10-3 few . TGTGCCATCAAATCGGGGGACTTTAACTATGGCTACACCTTC CAIKSGDFNYGYTF
TRBJ2-6 TRBV7-9 . TRBD1 TGTGCCAGCAGTCCGACAGGGAGCTCCTCTGGGGCCAACGTCCTGACTTTC CASSPTGSSSGANVLTF
TRBJ1-5 TRBV15 . . TGTGCCACCAGCAGAGAGGGCAGGAATAGCAATCAGCCCCAGCATTTT CATSREGRNSNQPQHF
TRBJ2-7 TRBV13 . TRBD2 TGTGCCAGCAGCCAGTCGACTAGCGGGACCTACGAGCAGTACTTC CASSQSTSGTYEQYF